This T cell receptor (beta chain) was captured by sequencing in a study of cytomegalovirus exposure and HLA in healthy donors. 13 Jbeta primers and 60 Vbeta primers were used for the PCR. Sequencing was performed with immunoSEQ multiplex PCR; in TCRdb, only in-frame clones are kept and a portion is missing. Among some 150,000 clones, approximately 84% were seen once, and the ten largest hold 1.5% to 2%. V lost 0 bases and J 7 bases, leaving 7 bases between the germline ends. This CDR3 contains 14 residues. Per germline, CDR1 LGHNA and CDR2 YNFKEQ. Source material: PBMCs. The clonotype was recovered from a woman aged 40 to 50 in good health and CMV-seronegative. J is TRBJ1-6 and V is TRBV4-2, with D unclear. The CDR3 sequence: CASSQELRNSPLHF. As DNA, the CDR3 is TGTGCCAGCAGCCAAGAATTACGGAATTCACCCCTCCACTTT.